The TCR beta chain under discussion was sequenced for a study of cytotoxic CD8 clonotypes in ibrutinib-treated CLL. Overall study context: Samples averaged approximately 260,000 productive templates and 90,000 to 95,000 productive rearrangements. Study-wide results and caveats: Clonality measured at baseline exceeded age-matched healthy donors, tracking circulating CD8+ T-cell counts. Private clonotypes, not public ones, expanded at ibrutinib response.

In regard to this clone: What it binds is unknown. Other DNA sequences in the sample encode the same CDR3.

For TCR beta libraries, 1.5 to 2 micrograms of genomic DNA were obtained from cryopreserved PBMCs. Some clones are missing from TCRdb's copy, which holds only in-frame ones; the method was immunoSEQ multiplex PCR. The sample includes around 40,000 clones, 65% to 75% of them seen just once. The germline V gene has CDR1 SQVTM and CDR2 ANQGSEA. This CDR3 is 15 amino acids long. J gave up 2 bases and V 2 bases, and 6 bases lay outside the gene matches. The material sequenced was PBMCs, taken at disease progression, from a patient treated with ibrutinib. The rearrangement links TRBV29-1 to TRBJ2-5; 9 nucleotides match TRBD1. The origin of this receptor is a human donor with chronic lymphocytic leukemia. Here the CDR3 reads CSVEPDRGRQETQYF. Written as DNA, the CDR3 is TGCAGCGTTGAACCCGACAGGGGGAGACAAGAGACCCAGTACTTC.